The 20 T cell receptor beta chains presented below share a single source sample, sequenced in a study of human T cells and chemical hapten exposure. The time point: patch test 2, 6 weeks after DPC sensitization. Treatment indicated: therapeutic diphenylcyclopropenone sensitization with weekly scalp DPC. It was from unfractionated whole blood that total RNA was extracted. TCRdb fed the RACE reads into MiXCR, producing one record per CDR3 protein. The sample includes tens of thousands of distinct CDR3 sequences, more than 9% of them seen just once. The sequencing here drew on whole blood, taken in connection with sensitization to the hapten diphenylcyclopropenone (DPC). The receptors stem from a woman in her twenties or thirties with alopecia areata. Some clones in this sample may be carry-over from other donors' samples.

The CDR3, as DNA: TGTGCCAGCAGTTACCAGACAGGGGGCGGCACAGATACGCAGTATTTT. Encoded protein: CASSYQTGGGTDTQYF. The rearrangement links TRBV6-5 to TRBJ2-3; the match to TRBD1 covers 10 bases. Germline CDR1 reads MNHEY; CDR2 reads SVGAGI. This CDR3 contains 16 residues. The V and J ends lost 2 bases and 1 base, in that order; junction bases with no gene match: 3.

This clonotype was seen more than once but under ten times. The chain is built from TRBV2 and TRBJ1-2; the D gene is possibly TRBD1 (5 bases). The length of the CDR3 is 10 residues. V was clipped by 7 bases and J by 7 bases, with 7 bases between them. Germline values: CDR1 SNHLY, CDR2 FYNNEI. The CDR3 DNA follows: TGTGCCAGCACGGGGGTTGGCTACACCTTC. Translating it yields CASTGVGYTF.

This clonotype was seen ten or more times. This chain connects TRBV20-1 to TRBJ1-1; D gene ambiguous. The germline V gene has CDR1 DFQATT and CDR2 SNEGSKA (reference sequence). V lost 0 bases to trimming and J lost 0 bases, with 14 bases between them. This CDR3 contains 16 residues. The CDR3 loop is CSAREGSAGMNTEAFF. In nucleotides, the CDR3 is TGCAGTGCTAGAGAGGGTTCAGCGGGGATGAACACTGAAGCTTTCTTT.

The chain carries TRBV6-2 or TRBV6-3 and TRBJ2-5; 8 nucleotides match TRBD2. CDR1 and CDR2 from the germline V gene are MNHEY and SVGEGT. The CDR3 sequence is 15 residues long. The V gene end was trimmed by 5 bases and the J gene end by 1 base; junction bases not matched to a gene: 6. The CDR3 nucleotides are TGTGCCAGCAGTCCAGCGGGGGAGCCCCAAGAGACCCAGTACTTC. Protein product: CASSPAGEPQETQYF.

This clonotype was detected only a few times. The chain joins TRBV7-2 to TRBJ2-3; 10 bases align to TRBD2. Germline trimming cut 2 bases from V and 0 bases from J; bases unmatched to any gene: 17. CDR1 is SGHTA, CDR2 FQGNSA, per germline. The CDR3 extends over 21 amino acids. DNA for the CDR3: TGTGCCAGCAGCTTAACTATAGCGGGGGGACTAATATTTACTAGCACAGATACGCAGTATTTT. Protein sequence: CASSLTIAGGLIFTSTDTQYF.

The chain carries TRBV7-2 and TRBJ2-3; TRBD2 matches 8 bases. The junction had 9 bases not matched to a gene; V was cut back by 5 bases and J by 2 bases. Looked up from germline, CDR1 is SGHTA and CDR2 is FQGNSA. The CDR3 spans 16 residues. This chain's CDR3 is CASSRDSSGATDTQYF. As DNA, the CDR3 is TGTGCCAGCAGCCGCGATAGTAGCGGGGCCACAGATACGCAGTATTTT.

This clonotype was seen ten or more times. This chain links TRBV4-3 with TRBJ2-1; 7 positions match TRBD2. The CDR3 runs 14 residues. The V and J ends lost 1 base and 7 bases, in that order; junction bases with no gene match: 4. Germline CDR1 and CDR2: LGHNA and YSLEER. The CDR3 region has the DNA TGCGCCAGCAGCCAAGCGGGGGGTGGAAATGAGCAGTTCTTC. Translated, it gives CASSQAGGGNEQFF.

This clonotype has a handful of counts. The chain carries TRBV7-2 and TRBJ2-5; 10 bases are shared with TRBD2. V lost 5 bases, J lost 4 bases, and 10 bases stayed unmatched. The germline gives CDR1 SGHTA, CDR2 FQGNSA. The CDR3 covers 16 residues. DNA for the CDR3: TGTGCCAGCAGCGTCGTAGCGGGGGGCCCAGGAGAGACCCAGTACTTC. Amino acids: CASSVVAGGPGETQYF. Based on the CDR3 plus reference TRBV7-2 and TRBJ2-5, the full variable domain is GAGVSQSPSNKVTEKGKDVELRCDPISGHTALYWYRQSLGQGLEFLIYFQGNSAPDKSGLPSDRFSAERTGGSVSTLTIQRTQQEDSAVYLCASSVVAGGPGETQYFGPGTRLLVL.

V usage is TRBV11-3 and J usage is TRBJ2-3; D may be TRBD2 (6 bases). The CDR3 sequence is 15 residues long. Germline-derived CDR1 and CDR2 are SGHNT and YENEEA. V was pared by 5 bases and J by 6 bases, with 18 bases between. This chain's CDR3 is CASSLPGSPSDTQYF. DNA for the CDR3: TGTGCCAGCAGCCTTCCCGGGAGCCCCTCGGATACGCAGTATTTT.

The V gene is TRBV3-1, the J gene TRBJ2-7, with 9 bases matching TRBD1. J gave up 2 bases and V 5 bases, and 7 bases lay outside the gene matches. The CDR3 is 15 amino acids. In germline, CDR1 is LGHDT, CDR2 YNNKEL (reference sequence). As DNA, the CDR3 is TGTGCCAGCAGCAGCCGGGACAGGGCGGCCTACGAGCAGTACTTC. Encoded protein: CASSSRDRAAYEQYF.

This chain links TRBV12-3 or TRBV12-4 with TRBJ1-2, with TRBD1 matching 10 bases. The CDR3 covers 14 residues. V was clipped by 3 bases and J by 7 bases; unmatched bases: 5. DNA of the CDR3: TGTGCCAGCAGTTTCTTCGGGACAGGGGTTGGCTACACCTTC. Encoded protein: CASSFFGTGVGYTF.

In nucleotides, the CDR3 is TGCAGTGCCCGGACTAGCGGGAGGGAGACCCAGTACTTC. It yields the protein CSARTSGRETQYF. V gene TRBV20-1 combines with J gene TRBJ2-5; 14 nucleotides line up with TRBD2. CDR3 length equals 13 residues. The V and J ends lost 6 bases and 5 bases, in that order; junction bases with no gene match: 2. From germline, CDR1 is DFQATT and CDR2 SNEGSKA (reference sequence).

This clonotype was seen only a few times. This chain uses TRBV5-1 with TRBJ1-1; 9 bases map to TRBD1. CDR1 is SGHRS, CDR2 YFSETQ, per germline. The CDR3 has 19 residues. Trimming at V came to 4 bases and at J to 3 bases, leaving 19 bases not matched to a gene. The CDR3 DNA sequence: TGCGCCAGCAGCCCCGGGGGCCGGGACAGGGCCAAAGGGGACACTGAAGCTTTCTTT. It yields the protein CASSPGGRDRAKGDTEAFF.

This clonotype was detected many times. V usage is TRBV30 and J usage is TRBJ2-6, with D possibly being TRBD2 (7 bases). The CDR3 has 16 amino acids. Trimming shortened V by 5 bases and J by 0 bases, and 14 bases separated the two germline ends. The germline CDR1 and CDR2 sequences are GTSNPN and SVGIG (reference sequence). This CDR3 is CAWERGGVSGANVLTF. The CDR3 nucleotides are TGTGCCTGGGAGAGGGGGGGCGTCTCTGGGGCCAACGTCCTGACTTTC.

This clonotype was observed at least ten times. J is TRBJ2-1 and V is TRBV7-2, with 7 nucleotides matching TRBD1. V dropped 8 bases and J dropped 6; count of bases not matched to a gene: 4. The V gene's germline CDR1 is SGHTA and CDR2 FQGNSA. This CDR3 region has 12 residues. CDR3 coding DNA: TGTGCCAGCCGAGGGGACAGCAATGAGCAGTTCTTC. It encodes CASRGDSNEQFF.

This clonotype was detected a few times. The chain joins TRBV7-2 to TRBJ1-2, with 9 bases identical to TRBD1. CDR1 and CDR2 from the germline V gene are SGHTA and FQGNSA. The trim removed 3 bases at V and 0 bases at J, leaving 5 bases unmatched. This CDR3 spans 16 amino acids. The DNA of the CDR3 is TGTGCCAGCAGCTTGGACACAGGGGGCCCTAACTATGGCTACACCTTC. It specifies CASSLDTGGPNYGYTF.

This clonotype came up a few times. The gene calls are TRBV7-9 and TRBJ2-5, with 7 bases lining up with TRBD1. V lost 5 bases to trimming and J lost 1 base; unmatched junction nucleotides: 10. CDR1 is SEHNR, CDR2 FQNEAQ, per germline (reference sequence). The CDR3 has 16 amino acids. CDR3 sequence: CASSPRSTGFQETQYF. The CDR3 DNA follows: TGTGCCAGCAGCCCCCGTTCGACAGGGTTCCAAGAGACCCAGTACTTC.

This clonotype was found a few times. The chain recombines TRBV19 with TRBJ2-3; possibly TRBD2 for D (6 bases). The CDR3 is 14 amino acids. Trimming removed 5 bases from V and 5 bases from J, with 14 bases in between. Per germline, CDR1 LNHDA and CDR2 SQIVND (reference sequence). The CDR3 DNA follows: TGTGCCAGTAGTGGGACCGGGAGCGGAGATACGCAGTATTTT. Translated, it gives CASSGTGSGDTQYF.

The table lists this clonotype with many counts. V usage is TRBV7-3 and J usage is TRBJ1-2, with 10 bases identical to TRBD1. CDR1 and CDR2 from the germline V gene are SGHTA and FQGTGA. This CDR3 comprises 14 residues. Unmatched junction bases numbered 0, after V lost 3 bases and J lost 2 bases. In nucleotides, the CDR3 is TGTGCCAGCAGCTTGGGACAGGGGAACTATGGCTACACCTTC. This encodes CASSLGQGNYGYTF.

V and J are TRBV4-3 and TRBJ1-2, with D unresolved. Germline CDR1 reads LGHNA; CDR2 reads YSLEER. This CDR3 is 14 amino acids long. Trimming pared 1 base from V and 5 bases from J, leaving 11 bases between. In nucleotides, the CDR3 is TGCGCCAGCAGCCAAGCGGCTCGTCAATATGGCTACACCTTC. Amino acid sequence: CASSQAARQYGYTF.